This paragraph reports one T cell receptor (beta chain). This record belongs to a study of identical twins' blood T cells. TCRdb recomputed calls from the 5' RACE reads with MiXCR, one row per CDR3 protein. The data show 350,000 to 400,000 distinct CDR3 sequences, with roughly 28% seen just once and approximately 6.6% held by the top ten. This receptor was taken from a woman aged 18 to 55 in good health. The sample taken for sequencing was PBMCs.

This chain's CDR3 is CASSLDILPNQPQHF. As DNA, the CDR3 is TGTGCCAGCAGCCTAGACATCCTGCCTAATCAGCCCCAGCATTTT. The chain has TRBV2 and TRBJ1-5, with D hard to call. V gave up 6 bases and J gave up 4 bases, with 16 bases separating them. The CDR3 has 15 amino acids. CDR1 and CDR2 from the germline V gene are SNHLY and FYNNEI.